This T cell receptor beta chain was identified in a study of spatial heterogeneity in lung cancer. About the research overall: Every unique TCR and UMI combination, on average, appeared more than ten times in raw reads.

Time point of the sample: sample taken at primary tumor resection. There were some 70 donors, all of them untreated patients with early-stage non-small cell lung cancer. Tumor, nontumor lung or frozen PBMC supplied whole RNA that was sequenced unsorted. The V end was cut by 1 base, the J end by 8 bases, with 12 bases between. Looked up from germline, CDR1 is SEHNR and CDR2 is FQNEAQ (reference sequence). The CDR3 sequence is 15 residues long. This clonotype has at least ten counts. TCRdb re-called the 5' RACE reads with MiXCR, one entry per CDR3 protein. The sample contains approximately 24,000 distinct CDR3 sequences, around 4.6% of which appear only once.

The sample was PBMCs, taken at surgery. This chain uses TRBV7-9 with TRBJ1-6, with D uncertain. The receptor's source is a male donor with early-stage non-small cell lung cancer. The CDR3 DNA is TGTGCCAGCAGCTTAGTCGCGACGGATTATTCACCCCTCCACTTT. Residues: CASSLVATDYSPLHF.